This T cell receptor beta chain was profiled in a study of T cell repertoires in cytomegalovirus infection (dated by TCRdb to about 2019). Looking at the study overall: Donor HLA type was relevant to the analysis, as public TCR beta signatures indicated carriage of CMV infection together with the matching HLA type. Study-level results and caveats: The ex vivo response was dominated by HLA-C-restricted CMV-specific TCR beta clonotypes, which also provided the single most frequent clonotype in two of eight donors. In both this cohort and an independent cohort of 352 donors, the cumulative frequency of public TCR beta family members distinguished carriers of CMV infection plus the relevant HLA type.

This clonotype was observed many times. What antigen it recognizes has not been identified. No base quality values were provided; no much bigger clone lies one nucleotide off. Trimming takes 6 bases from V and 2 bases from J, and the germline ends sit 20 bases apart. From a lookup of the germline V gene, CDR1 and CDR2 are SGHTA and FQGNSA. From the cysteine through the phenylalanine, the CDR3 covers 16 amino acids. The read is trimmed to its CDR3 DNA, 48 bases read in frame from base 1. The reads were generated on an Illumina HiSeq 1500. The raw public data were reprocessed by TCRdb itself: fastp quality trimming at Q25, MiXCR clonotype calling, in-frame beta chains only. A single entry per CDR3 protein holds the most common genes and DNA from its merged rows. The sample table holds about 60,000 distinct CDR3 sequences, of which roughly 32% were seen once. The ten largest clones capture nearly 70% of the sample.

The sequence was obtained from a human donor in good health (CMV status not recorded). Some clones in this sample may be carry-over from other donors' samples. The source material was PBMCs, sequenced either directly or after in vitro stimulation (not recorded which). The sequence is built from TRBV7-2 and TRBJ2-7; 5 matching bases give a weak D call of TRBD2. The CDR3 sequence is CASSPTREKRAYEQYF. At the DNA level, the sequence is TGTGCCAGCAGTCCAACTAGGGAGAAGAGGGCCTACGAGCAGTACTTC.